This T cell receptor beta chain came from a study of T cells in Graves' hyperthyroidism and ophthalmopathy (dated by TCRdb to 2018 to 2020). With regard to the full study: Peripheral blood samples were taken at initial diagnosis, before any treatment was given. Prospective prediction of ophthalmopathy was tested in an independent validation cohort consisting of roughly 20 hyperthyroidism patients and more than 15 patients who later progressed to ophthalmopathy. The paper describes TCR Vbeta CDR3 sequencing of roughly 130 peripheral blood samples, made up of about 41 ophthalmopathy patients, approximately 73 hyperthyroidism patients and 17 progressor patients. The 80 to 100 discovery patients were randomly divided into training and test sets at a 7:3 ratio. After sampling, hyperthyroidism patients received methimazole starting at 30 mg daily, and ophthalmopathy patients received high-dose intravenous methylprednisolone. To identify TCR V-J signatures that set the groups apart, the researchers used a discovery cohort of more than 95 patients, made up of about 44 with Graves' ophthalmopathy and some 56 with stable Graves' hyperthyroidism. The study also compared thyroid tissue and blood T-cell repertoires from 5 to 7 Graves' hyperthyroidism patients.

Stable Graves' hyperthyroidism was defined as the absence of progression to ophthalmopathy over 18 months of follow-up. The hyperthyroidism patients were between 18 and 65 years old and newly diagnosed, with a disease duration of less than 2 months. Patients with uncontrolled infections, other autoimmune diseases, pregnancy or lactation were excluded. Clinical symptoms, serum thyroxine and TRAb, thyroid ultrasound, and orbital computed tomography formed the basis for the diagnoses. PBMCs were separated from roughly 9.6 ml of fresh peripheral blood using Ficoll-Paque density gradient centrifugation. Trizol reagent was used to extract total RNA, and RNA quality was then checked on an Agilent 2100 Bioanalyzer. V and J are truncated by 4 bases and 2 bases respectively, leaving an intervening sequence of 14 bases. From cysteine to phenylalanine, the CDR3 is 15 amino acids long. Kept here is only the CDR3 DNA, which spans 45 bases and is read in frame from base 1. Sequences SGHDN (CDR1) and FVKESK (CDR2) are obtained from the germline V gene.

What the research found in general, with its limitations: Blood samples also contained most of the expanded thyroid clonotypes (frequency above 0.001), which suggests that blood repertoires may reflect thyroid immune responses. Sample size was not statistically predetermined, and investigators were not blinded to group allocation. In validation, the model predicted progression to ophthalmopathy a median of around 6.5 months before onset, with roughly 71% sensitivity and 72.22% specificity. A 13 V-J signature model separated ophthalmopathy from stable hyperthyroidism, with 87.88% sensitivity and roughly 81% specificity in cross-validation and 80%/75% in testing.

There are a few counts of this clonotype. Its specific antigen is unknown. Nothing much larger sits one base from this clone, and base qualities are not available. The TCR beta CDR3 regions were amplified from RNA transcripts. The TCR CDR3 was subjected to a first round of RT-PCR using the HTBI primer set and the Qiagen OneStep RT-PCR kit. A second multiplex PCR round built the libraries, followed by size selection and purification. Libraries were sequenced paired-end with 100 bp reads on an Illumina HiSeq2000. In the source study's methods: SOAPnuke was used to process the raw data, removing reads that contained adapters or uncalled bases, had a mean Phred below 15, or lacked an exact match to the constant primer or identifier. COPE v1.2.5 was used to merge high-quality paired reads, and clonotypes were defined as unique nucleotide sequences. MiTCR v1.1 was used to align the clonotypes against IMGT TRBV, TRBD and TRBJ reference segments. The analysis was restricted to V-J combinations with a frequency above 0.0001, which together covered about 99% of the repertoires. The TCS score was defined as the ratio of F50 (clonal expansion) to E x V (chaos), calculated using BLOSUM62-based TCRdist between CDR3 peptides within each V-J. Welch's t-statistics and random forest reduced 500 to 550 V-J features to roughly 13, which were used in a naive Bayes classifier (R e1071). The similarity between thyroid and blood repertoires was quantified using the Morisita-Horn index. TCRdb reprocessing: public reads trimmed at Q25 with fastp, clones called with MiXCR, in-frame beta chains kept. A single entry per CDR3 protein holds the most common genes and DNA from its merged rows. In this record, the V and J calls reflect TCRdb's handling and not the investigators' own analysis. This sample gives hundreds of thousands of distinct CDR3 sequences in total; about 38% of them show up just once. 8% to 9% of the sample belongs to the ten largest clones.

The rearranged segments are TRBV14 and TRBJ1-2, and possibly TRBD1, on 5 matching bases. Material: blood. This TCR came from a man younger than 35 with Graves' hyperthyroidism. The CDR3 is CASSPSGAENYGYTF. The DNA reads TGTGCCAGCAGCCCCAGTGGGGCGGAGAACTATGGCTACACCTTC.